This entry features one T cell receptor beta chain sequence. The table lists this clone with a count of one. Its recognized antigen is unknown. No base-level quality is on record; no much larger clone is a single base apart. The entry originates in a study of CD8+ T cells in alopecia areata (dated 2018 in TCRdb). Study-wide context: The treated patients took part in an open-label pilot trial in which moderate-to-severe alopecia areata was treated with oral tofacitinib at 5 to 10 mg twice daily. Patients stayed on tofacitinib for 6 to 18 months and then had 6 months of follow-up off drug so that delayed response and recurrence could be assessed. Biopsies were taken from tofacitinib-treated patients at baseline and again at 4 and 24 weeks into treatment, and several of those patients also had a later scalp biopsy. RNA came from the PAXgene miRNA kit for fixed scalp, the miRNeasy kit for PBMCs, and the RNeasy kit for mouse skin. For the treated patients, the SALT score, which quantifies what percentage of scalp surface area is affected, served as the measure of disease severity. To study T cell clonal expansion in alopecia areata, the researchers applied high-throughput TCRbeta sequencing to both the C3H/HeJ mouse model and human patients. Scalp tissue and sorted CD4+ and CD8+ peripheral blood T cells from patchy and totalis/universalis alopecia areata patients and from healthy controls were covered by human TCRbeta sequencing. TCRbeta CDR3 regions were amplified by immunoSEQ multiplex PCR with 35 Vbeta forward and 13 Jbeta reverse primers. Clonality in the scalp was compared among normal scalp (n=4), patchy alopecia areata scalp (n=8), and alopecia totalis/universalis scalp (n=8). Here is what the overall study found, with its caveats: Compared with normal scalp, lesional scalp, particularly in alopecia totalis/universalis, had higher clonality and more expanded CD8+ clones, which suggests antigenic drive. With tofacitinib, both scalp clonality and the number of expanded CD8+ clones among the top 100 scalp clones went down significantly. During tofacitinib treatment, many expanded lesional clones stuck around in both scalp and blood, and this persistence may partly explain why relapse happens after treatment is stopped. Resident alphabeta T cells in normal human skin are also sequenced, complicating scalp TCR repertoire analysis, unlike mouse skin dominated by gammadelta T cells. Shared TCR sequences between patients were less evident than in mice, which may be partly attributable to HLA diversity in the patient population. Because the treated cohort was small and had just a single nonresponder, larger studies are needed to establish links between baseline CD8+ expansion and response.

From the cysteine up to the phenylalanine, the CDR3 has a length of 13 residues. Kept here is only the CDR3 DNA, which spans 39 bases and is read in frame from base 1. The germline V gene encodes CDR1 SNHLY and CDR2 FYNNEI. V loses 4 bases, J loses 3 bases, and the germline ends lie 7 bases apart. According to the study, the label for this sample's time point signals: 24 weeks on oral tofacitinib. What the treatment or condition label conveys for this sample: oral pan-JAK inhibitor, 5-10 mg twice daily. From alopecia areata patients, peripheral blood was collected along with lesional scalp punch biopsies. After PBMCs were isolated by density centrifugation and stained for CD3, CD4 and CD8, a FACSAria was used to sort CD4+ and CD8+ T cells. Library prep was done by the immunoSEQ multiplex PCR assay. RNA was extracted from all samples and reverse transcribed into cDNA as template for TCR sequencing. First-strand cDNA was synthesized using SuperScript III with a 2:1 mix of oligo-dT and random hexamers. A synthetic immune receptor repertoire was used to assess amplification bias, and residual bias was removed computationally. For the original study's pipeline: Raw reads were preprocessed to remove errors, and CDR3 was defined by IMGT conventions from the conserved cysteine to phenylalanine. To get clonality, Shannon entropy was normalized by log2 of the number of productive unique TCRs and the result was subtracted from 1. Whether each scalp clone was CD4 or CD8 was inferred by checking scalp TCRbeta sequences against the CD4 and CD8 repertoires from sorted blood. TCRdb provides this immuneACCESS table in a form limited to in-frame rearrangements. Some clones are lacking; in checked studies, under half of them reflect an unresolved V gene, and why the rest are absent is not known. V and J calls plus clone size are reproduced from that table; the DNA served to infer D and trimming. The sample table records 200,000 or so clones; roughly 64% of these occur just once. Clones ranked in the top ten supply approximately 5.1% of the sample.

This sequence uses TRBV2 and TRBJ1-5, with the D gene too uncertain to name. This sequence was found in a human donor with alopecia areata. The sample in question was CD4+ T cells sorted from blood, obtained at week 24, from a patient treated with tofacitinib. The encoded CDR3 is CASSAGNNQPQHF. The DNA sequence is as follows: TGTGCCAGCAGTGCGGGGAACAATCAGCCCCAGCATTTT.